The next 20 T cell receptor beta chains were all read from a single sample in a study of blood T cell repertoires in COVID-19. TCRdb's copy holds only in-frame clones and misses some; the assay was immunoSEQ multiplex PCR. The table includes around 25,000 clones, roughly 86% detected once. Sequences were obtained from peripheral blood. These receptors were collected from a middle-aged man with active COVID-19.

J is TRBJ2-7 and V is TRBV11-2; TRBD1 aligns across 8 bases. The germline CDR1 and CDR2 sequences are SGHAT and FQNNGV. The V segment lost 0 bases and the J segment 1 base; nucleotides outside the gene matches: 5. The CDR3 consists of 16 residues. The CDR3 coding sequence is TGTGCCAGCAGCTTAGATTCGGGACAGGCATCCTACGAGCAGTACTTC. Its protein product is CASSLDSGQASYEQYF.

The chain has TRBV5-6 and TRBJ2-7; D might be TRBD2 (5 bases). V was pared by 3 bases and J by 1 base, with 8 bases between. Germline lookup yields CDR1 SGHDT and CDR2 YYEEEE. This CDR3 is built from 13 residues. The CDR3 coding sequence is TGTGCCAGCAGCTCCGACTATTCCTACGAGCAGTACTTC. Translated, it gives CASSSDYSYEQYF.

The rearrangement links TRBV13 to TRBJ2-1; D is perhaps TRBD1 or TRBD2 (10 bases each). The CDR3 loop spans 19 amino acids. Trimming took off 3 bases at V and 10 bases at J, with 31 bases between the two ends. Germline CDR1 reads PRHDT; CDR2 reads FYEKMQ (reference sequence). CDR3 bases: TGTGCCAGCAGCTTCGGGACAGGGGCGTTCTCAGCGGGAGGGAGAGAGCAGTTCTTC. Amino acid sequence: CASSFGTGAFSAGGREQFF.

As regards this clone: At one of its ends the junction is not consistent with the germline gene, which may arise from a read error. The chain links TRBV28 to TRBJ1-2; 8 nucleotides agree with TRBD1. The germline V gene has CDR1 MDHEN and CDR2 SYDVKM. The CDR3 sequence is 16 residues long. The CDR3 nucleotides read TGTGCCAGCAGTGTATGGGACAGGCAAAAGTTGGGTTTAGACACCTTC. Its protein product is CASSVWDRQKLGLDTF.

This clone was observed a single time. The chain carries TRBV19 and TRBJ2-1; no clear D. V was shortened by 1 base and J by 7 bases, with 14 bases between the two germline ends. Per the germline V gene, CDR1 is LNHDA and CDR2 is SQIVND (reference sequence). The CDR3 consists of 15 residues. CDR3 loop: CASSIALIWANEQFF. CDR3 sequence (DNA): TGTGCCAGTAGTATAGCTTTAATTTGGGCGAATGAGCAGTTCTTC. The variable domain in full, completed from reference TRBV19 and TRBJ2-1, reads DGGITQSPKYLFRKEGQNVTLSCEQNLNHDAMYWYRQDPGQGLRLIYYSQIVNDFQKGDIAEGYSVSREKKESFPLTVTSAQKNPTAFYLCASSIALIWANEQFFGPGTRLTVL.

This chain connects TRBV5-1 to TRBJ2-5; 7 bases fit TRBD2. Germline CDR1 and CDR2: SGHRS and YFSETQ. CDR3 size: 15 residues. Trimming took 3 bases from V and 1 from J; bases not matched to a gene: 6. The CDR3 spells CASSWDYPAQETQYF. CDR3 coding DNA: TGCGCCAGCAGCTGGGACTACCCCGCCCAAGAGACCCAGTACTTC.

The J gene is TRBJ2-5, the V gene TRBV29-1; TRBD2 matches at 8 bases. The CDR3 has 15 amino acids. Germline lookup yields CDR1 SQVTM and CDR2 ANQGSEA. V lost 1 base and J lost 5; bases outside the gene matches: 9. Here the CDR3 reads CSVEVGAGGAETQYF. The DNA of the CDR3 is TGCAGCGTTGAAGTCGGTGCGGGGGGCGCGGAGACCCAGTACTTC.

The chain combines TRBV10-3 with TRBJ2-4, with 8 nucleotides matching TRBD1. Germline V lookup: CDR1 ENHRY, CDR2 SYGVKD. The CDR3 spans 15 residues. Germline trimming cut 10 bases from V and 0 bases from J; bases unmatched to any gene: 8. CDR3 amino acids: CATLVGQGAKNIQYF. CDR3 DNA: TGTGCCACGCTTGTCGGACAGGGAGCCAAAAACATTCAGTACTTC.

The rearrangement links TRBV4-3 to TRBJ2-3, with 16 bases lining up with TRBD2. This CDR3 is 17 amino acids long. Germline CDR1 reads LGHNA; CDR2 reads YSLEER. The V gene end was trimmed by 4 bases and the J gene end by 3 bases; junction bases not matched to a gene: 4. This chain's CDR3 is CASSLGTSGGATDTQYF. Written as DNA, the CDR3 is TGCGCCAGCAGCCTCGGGACTAGCGGGGGGGCGACAGATACGCAGTATTTT.

This rearrangement joins TRBV6-5 to TRBJ1-1; D is uncertain. V gave up 0 bases and J gave up 1 base, with 9 bases separating them. Germline assignment: CDR1 MNHEY and CDR2 SVGAGI. This CDR3 comprises 15 residues. The CDR3 bases are TGTGCCAGCAGTTACTCTTACAGAAAGAACACTGAAGCTTTCTTT. Translating gives CASSYSYRKNTEAFF.

This clone was detected once. For the CDR3, the DNA is TGTGCCAGCAGCTTAGCTGGCCTAGCGGGGCCTGTACAGTACTTC. Residues: CASSLAGLAGPVQYF. J is TRBJ2-7 and V is TRBV7-2, with 9 bases matching TRBD2. The CDR3 runs 15 residues. Germline V gene data show CDR1 as SGHTA and CDR2 as FQGNSA. J was trimmed by 10 bases and V by 0 bases; bases with no gene match: 10.

CDR3 sequence reads: CASSQERHYNEQFF. The CDR3 bases are TGTGCCAGCAGCCAAGAGCGCCACTACAATGAGCAGTTCTTC. This chain uses TRBV3-1 (or the pseudogene TRBV3-2) with TRBJ2-1; D unresolved. Per germline, CDR1 LGHDT and CDR2 YNNKEL (reference sequence). The CDR3 has 14 amino acids. V shed 0 bases and J shed 3 bases, with 6 bases lying between them.

This clone was detected only once. The V and J genes are TRBV27 and TRBJ2-5, with D perhaps matching TRBD1 (5 bases). The V and J ends lost 8 bases and 7 bases respectively, with 11 bases between them. This CDR3 comprises 11 residues. Germline V CDR1 and CDR2: MNHEY, SMNVEV (reference sequence). The chain's CDR3 is CASRTSGTQYF. CDR3 in DNA: TGTGCCAGCCGGACATCTGGGACCCAGTACTTC.

The chain uses TRBV19 and TRBJ2-1; 12 bases line up with TRBD2. Germline CDR1 is LNHDA and CDR2 is SQIVND (reference sequence). This CDR3 spans 19 amino acids. V lost 2 bases and J lost 1; bases outside the gene matches: 9. This chain's CDR3 is CASSIRGTSGGRSYNEQFF. The CDR3 DNA reads TGTGCCAGTAGTATAAGGGGCACTAGCGGGGGGCGGTCCTACAATGAGCAGTTCTTC.

V usage is TRBV7-2 and J usage is TRBJ2-7; TRBD2 matches at 8 bases. From germline, CDR1 is SGHTA and CDR2 FQGNSA. Losses at the gene ends were 6 bases for V and 4 bases for J; bases not matched to a gene: 11. This CDR3 contains 15 residues. This chain's CDR3 is CASSWATSGFYEQYF. Here the CDR3 DNA reads TGTGCCAGCAGTTGGGCTACTAGCGGTTTTTACGAGCAGTACTTC.

The chain recombines TRBV5-4 with TRBJ2-6; D not certain. The V gene's germline CDR1 is SGHNT and CDR2 YYREEE (reference sequence). Trimming removed 4 bases from V and 2 bases from J, with 4 bases in between. The CDR3 loop spans 13 amino acids. CDR3 DNA: TGTGCCAGCAGCCCTACTGGGGCCAACGTCCTGACTTTC. Its protein is CASSPTGANVLTF. Together with reference TRBV5-4 and TRBJ2-6, the CDR3 gives the full variable domain: ETGVTQSPTHLIKTRGQQVTLRCSSQSGHNTVSWYQQALGQGPQFIFQYYREEENGRGNFPPRFSGLQFPNYSSELNVNALELDDSALYLCASSPTGANVLTFGAGSRLTVL.

V and J are TRBV20-1 and TRBJ2-3, with 7 bases that match TRBD2. Germline CDR1 DFQATT, CDR2 SNEGSKA (reference sequence). CDR3 length equals 14 residues. V lost 3 bases, J lost 1 base, and 4 bases stayed unmatched. CDR3 residues: CSASASGGTDTQYF. CDR3 nucleotides: TGCAGTGCTAGTGCTAGCGGAGGCACAGATACGCAGTATTTT.

This chain links TRBV18 with TRBJ2-5; possible D gene TRBD2, 5 bases. The CDR3 totals 14 residues. Germline lookup yields CDR1 KGHSH and CDR2 LQKENI. Trimming removed 2 bases from V and 4 bases from J, with 11 bases in between. The CDR3 loop reads CASSPRSGPETQYF. CDR3 DNA: TGTGCCAGCTCACCAAGGAGCGGCCCAGAGACCCAGTACTTC.

This clone has a handful of counts. The genes are TRBV5-4 and TRBJ2-2; possible D gene TRBD1, 6 bases. This CDR3 has 14 residues. The V gene lost 2 bases and the J gene lost 2 bases, with 7 bases spanning the gap. Per the germline V gene, CDR1 is SGHNT and CDR2 is YYREEE (reference sequence). The CDR3 is CASSFRGNTGELFF. CDR3 DNA: TGTGCCAGCAGCTTCAGGGGTAACACCGGGGAGCTGTTTTTT.

The V and J genes are TRBV6-1 and TRBJ2-5, with TRBD2 matching over 8 bases. Per germline, CDR1 MNHNS and CDR2 SASEGT. V lost 1 base to trimming and J lost 2 bases; unmatched junction nucleotides: 3. The CDR3 covers 15 residues. DNA for the CDR3: TGTGCCAGCAGTGAAGTTGGCGGGGGGCAAGAGACCCAGTACTTC. Translated, it gives CASSEVGGGQETQYF.